This T cell receptor (beta chain) is drawn from a study of a mutant IDH1 vaccine in newly diagnosed glioma. Study in general: In some groups vaccination began 4-6 weeks post-radiotherapy; others received it with temozolomide. Treated patients comprised 62.5% males and around 40% females, mean age about 44 years. Therapy received beforehand was radiotherapy, temozolomide, or both, with most patients given both.

Time point denoted: week 23, last vaccination. Every vaccination contained 300 ug of the mutant IDH1 20-mer peptide and was paired with topical imiquimod. About this clone itself: Its antigen is currently unknown.

Germline CDR1 SGHTA, CDR2 FQGNSA. V was clipped by 1 base and J by 5 bases; unmatched bases: 7. The CDR3 is 15 residues long. Generated by immunoSEQ multiplex PCR, the TCRdb table keeps only in-frame clones and is missing some. The table lists approximately 60,000 clones, about 81% of them singletons, with approximately 8.1% in the top ten. The sample was PBMCs, taken from a glioma patient whose treatment included an IDH1 peptide vaccine. The source of this sequence is a woman aged 40 to 50 with glioma. Some clones in this sample may be carry-over from other donors' samples. The chain combines TRBV7-2 with TRBJ2-5, with 7 bases aligning to TRBD2. This CDR3 reads CASSLVTRGGETQYF. The DNA of the CDR3 is TGTGCCAGCAGCTTAGTAACGCGGGGAGGGGAGACCCAGTACTTC.